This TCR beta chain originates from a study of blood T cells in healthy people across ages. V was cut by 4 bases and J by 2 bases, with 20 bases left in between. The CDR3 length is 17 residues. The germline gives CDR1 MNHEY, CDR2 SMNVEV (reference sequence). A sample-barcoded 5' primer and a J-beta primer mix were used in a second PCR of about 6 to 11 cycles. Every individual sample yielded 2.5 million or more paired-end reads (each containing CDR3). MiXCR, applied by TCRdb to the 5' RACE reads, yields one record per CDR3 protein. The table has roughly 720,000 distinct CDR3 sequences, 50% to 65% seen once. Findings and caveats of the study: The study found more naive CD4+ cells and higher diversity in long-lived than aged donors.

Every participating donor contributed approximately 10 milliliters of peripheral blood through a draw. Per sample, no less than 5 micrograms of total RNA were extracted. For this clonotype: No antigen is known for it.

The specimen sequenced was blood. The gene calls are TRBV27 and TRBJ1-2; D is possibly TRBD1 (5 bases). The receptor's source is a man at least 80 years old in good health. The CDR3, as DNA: TGTGCCAGCAGTTCGACGGGGGGGACGAACTGGAACTATGGCTACACCTTC. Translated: CASSSTGGTNWNYGYTF.